The rows below give T cell receptor beta chains drawn from one sample of a study of T cells after posttransplantation cyclophosphamide. Profiled with immunoSEQ multiplex PCR; TCRdb holds only in-frame clones, not every one. The sample carries 45,000 to 65,000 clones, about 86% recorded once. The sample comprised PBMCs. The receptor set was obtained from a man aged 25-45 years with a blood cancer, CMV-positive, and with a related stem cell donor. CDR3s leave out the opening cysteine and the closing phenylalanine or tryptophan. Fields, in order: V gene, J gene, clone size, CDR3 protein. Clone size appears in some rows only: once, few, many, or a class for an expanded clone.

V gene: TRBV6-1
J gene: TRBJ1-2
clone size: -
CDR3 protein: ASRTRGQGYGYT

V gene: TRBV6-1
J gene: TRBJ2-1
clone size: -
CDR3 protein: ASSDKGAVDEQF

V gene: TRBV7-9
J gene: TRBJ2-1
clone size: -
CDR3 protein: ASSPHTGVNEQF

V gene: TRBV5-1
J gene: TRBJ2-2
clone size: once
CDR3 protein: ASSFETGNTGELF

V gene: TRBV18
J gene: TRBJ1-2
clone size: -
CDR3 protein: ASSPQDQADNYGYT

V gene: TRBV11-2
J gene: TRBJ2-7
clone size: -
CDR3 protein: ASSSRQVYEQY

V gene: TRBV15
J gene: TRBJ1-2
clone size: -
CDR3 protein: ATSSQMTGNYGYT

V gene: TRBV5-4
J gene: TRBJ1-3
clone size: -
CDR3 protein: ASSQGGLTGNTIY

V gene: TRBV6-1
J gene: TRBJ1-1
clone size: -
CDR3 protein: ASSLTVGNTEAF

V gene: TRBV9
J gene: TRBJ2-7
clone size: -
CDR3 protein: ASSPRLAPVGEQY

V gene: TRBV30
J gene: TRBJ2-3
clone size: -
CDR3 protein: AWSRGGKDTQY

V gene: TRBV28
J gene: TRBJ2-2
clone size: once
CDR3 protein: ASKSRNTGELF

V gene: TRBV6-5
J gene: TRBJ2-7
clone size: -
CDR3 protein: ASTMSGRSYEQY

V gene: TRBV7-9
J gene: TRBJ2-3
clone size: -
CDR3 protein: ASKQTSTDTQY

V gene: TRBV25-1
J gene: TRBJ2-1
clone size: -
CDR3 protein: ASSEYGLAGHNEQF

V gene: TRBV7-2
J gene: TRBJ2-1
clone size: -
CDR3 protein: ASSRLAGELSKQF

V gene: TRBV14
J gene: TRBJ2-2
clone size: -
CDR3 protein: ASSPGQFRTGELF

V gene: TRBV5-1
J gene: TRBJ2-7
clone size: -
CDR3 protein: ASSPGQGLHEQY

V gene: TRBV7-2
J gene: TRBJ2-1
clone size: -
CDR3 protein: ASSYPGLINEQF

V gene: TRBV7-9
J gene: TRBJ2-5
clone size: once
CDR3 protein: ASSPGTSGRAVSGGTQY

V gene: TRBV30
J gene: TRBJ2-1
clone size: -
CDR3 protein: AWSRQVNEQF

V gene: TRBV7-2
J gene: TRBJ2-2
clone size: once
CDR3 protein: ASSLTLAGGRNGELF

V gene: TRBV2
J gene: TRBJ2-3
clone size: -
CDR3 protein: ASKDPSGRSSTDTQY

V gene: TRBV5-4
J gene: TRBJ2-7
clone size: once
CDR3 protein: ASSSRLGGLAALYEQY

V gene: TRBV27
J gene: TRBJ1-1
clone size: -
CDR3 protein: ASSSSRTGLYTEAF

V gene: TRBV4-3
J gene: TRBJ2-1
clone size: -
CDR3 protein: ASSQEASREVNEQF

V gene: TRBV6-5
J gene: TRBJ2-7
clone size: once
CDR3 protein: ASSSSSYEQY

V gene: TRBV4-3
J gene: TRBJ1-2
clone size: once
CDR3 protein: ASSPSDRGLYGYT

V gene: TRBV6-5
J gene: TRBJ1-3
clone size: -
CDR3 protein: ASSYSRQGGDTIY

V gene: TRBV2
J gene: TRBJ1-5
clone size: -
CDR3 protein: ASSADRGNQPQH

V gene: TRBV9
J gene: TRBJ2-1
clone size: once
CDR3 protein: ASSVAGTSGREEQF

V gene: TRBV14
J gene: TRBJ1-1
clone size: -
CDR3 protein: ASSQTGVRGTEAF

V gene: TRBV7-3
J gene: TRBJ1-1
clone size: -
CDR3 protein: ASSLRAPAGVAF

V gene: TRBV5-6
J gene: TRBJ1-5
clone size: -
CDR3 protein: ASSLGPSSNQPQH

V gene: TRBV7-8
J gene: TRBJ1-2
clone size: -
CDR3 protein: ASSSVGQGGPKGYT

V gene: TRBV19
J gene: TRBJ1-5
clone size: -
CDR3 protein: ASSRGLKYSNQPQH

V gene: TRBV11-2
J gene: TRBJ2-7
clone size: -
CDR3 protein: ASSWDSYEQY

V gene: TRBV6-5
J gene: TRBJ1-5
clone size: -
CDR3 protein: ASSYSFDRAQPQH

V gene: TRBV12-5
J gene: TRBJ1-1
clone size: -
CDR3 protein: ASGLEPTDMNTEAF

V gene: TRBV7-3
J gene: TRBJ1-4
clone size: -
CDR3 protein: ASSLRGGPGEKLF

V gene: TRBV7-9
J gene: TRBJ2-2
clone size: -
CDR3 protein: ASSGTPADSTGELF

V gene: TRBV11-3
J gene: TRBJ2-1
clone size: few
CDR3 protein: ASSLDQGGRQF

V gene: TRBV18
J gene: TRBJ1-3
clone size: -
CDR3 protein: ASSPPVFSGSGNTIY

V gene: TRBV18
J gene: TRBJ1-3
clone size: -
CDR3 protein: ASQGTGGGNTIY

V gene: TRBV4-1
J gene: TRBJ1-2
clone size: -
CDR3 protein: ASSQGDSNGYT

V gene: TRBV30
J gene: TRBJ1-1
clone size: -
CDR3 protein: AWRVHSGSTEAF

V gene: TRBV16
J gene: TRBJ2-7
clone size: -
CDR3 protein: ASSAQPVYEQY